This record looks at one T cell receptor (beta chain) sequence and its context. This record belongs to a study of shared clonotypes between healthy human individuals. TCRdb keeps only in-frame clones here, not all; method: immunoSEQ multiplex PCR. The table records about 1.1 million clones, approximately 80% of them present only once. Looked up from germline, CDR1 is SNHLY and CDR2 is FYNNEI. J gave up 1 base and V 6 bases, and 16 bases lay outside the gene matches. The CDR3 runs 18 residues. All donors qualified as healthy HIV-negative adults and had experienced no recent acute infections or vaccinations. All of the donors resided in Nashville, Tennessee, and each was a Caucasian adult.

This rearrangement joins TRBV2 to TRBJ2-3; 7 bases line up with TRBD2. This clonotype originated in a young man in good health. Some clones in this sample may be carry-over from other donors' samples. Specimen: memory CD4+ T cells from PBMCs. Subset here: CD45RA-negative fraction. CDR3: CASSLGRASGERTDTQYF. In DNA, the CDR3 is TGTGCCAGCAGCCTGGGAAGAGCCAGCGGGGAGCGCACAGATACGCAGTATTTT.